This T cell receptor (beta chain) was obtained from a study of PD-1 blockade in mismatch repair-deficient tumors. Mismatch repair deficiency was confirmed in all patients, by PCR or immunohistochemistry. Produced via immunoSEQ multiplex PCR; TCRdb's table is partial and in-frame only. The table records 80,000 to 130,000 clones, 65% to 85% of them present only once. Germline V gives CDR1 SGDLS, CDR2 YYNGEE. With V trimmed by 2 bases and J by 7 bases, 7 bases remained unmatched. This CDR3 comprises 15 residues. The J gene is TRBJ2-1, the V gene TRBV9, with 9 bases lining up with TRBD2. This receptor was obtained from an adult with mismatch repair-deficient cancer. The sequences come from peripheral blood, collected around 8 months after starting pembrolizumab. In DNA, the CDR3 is TGTGCCAGCAGCGTTGGATGGCGGGAGGGGAATGAGCAGTTCTTC. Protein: CASSVGWREGNEQFF.